This record looks at one TCR beta chain sequence and its context. The length of the CDR3 is 15 residues. In germline, CDR1 is ENHRY, CDR2 SYGVKD. V lost 0 bases to trimming and J lost 6 bases, with 14 bases between them. Data came from immunoSEQ multiplex PCR; TCRdb stores just in-frame clones and leaves some out. The data hold some 230,000 clones, with about 85% observed a single time. These data come from a study of blood T cell repertoires in COVID-19. Study as a whole: The origin of the acute and convalescent COVID-19 samples was the United States, Italy and Spain. T cells, B-cell-depleted T cells, or PBMCs provided the cDNA or gDNA that served as material.

V gene TRBV10-3 combines with J gene TRBJ1-1, with no clear D. The clonotype originates from a middle-aged man with acute or convalescent COVID-19. Sequencing was performed on peripheral blood. The CDR3 nucleotides read TGTGCCATCAGTGAGTCGACCCGGGGTGGGGCTGAAGCTTTCTTT. Translated: CAISESTRGGAEAFF.